This T cell receptor (beta chain) was found in a study of blood T cell repertoires in COVID-19. As for the study in general: Samples taken during acute and convalescent COVID-19 were collected in the United States, Italy and Spain. The cDNA or gDNA used as material had been derived from T cells, B-cell-depleted T cells, or PBMCs.

Per the original data handling: By means of reference gene primer amplification, nucleated cell counts were estimated. TCRdb keeps only in-frame clones here, not all; method: immunoSEQ multiplex PCR. The D gene and trimming were derived from the DNA, and the V and J assignments and clone size from that table. Here the sample spans about 210,000 clones, around 80% being singletons. This clone was counted only a few times. The germline V and J ends were trimmed by 3 bases and 7 bases, with 16 bases remaining between them. CDR1 and CDR2 (germline): SGHRS, YFSETQ. This CDR3 is 15 amino acids long. The chain is built from TRBV5-1 and TRBJ1-4; tentatively, D is TRBD1 (5 bases). This TCR derives from a woman between 40 and 50 years old with acute or convalescent COVID-19. Sequenced material: peripheral blood. The DNA of the CDR3 is TGCGCCAGCAGCTCAACCGGGACTATGGGTGAAAAACTGTTTTTT. This translates into CASSSTGTMGEKLFF.